One and the same sample provided the 18 T cell receptor beta chains below, sequenced in a study of identical twins' blood T cells. TCRdb reprocessed the 5' RACE reads via MiXCR and lists one record per CDR3 protein. The sample has a few hundred thousand distinct CDR3 sequences, about 28% seen once. The sequencing sample was made of PBMCs. Every receptor here comes from a woman aged 18-49 years in good health.

This clonotype appeared a few times. The V and J genes are TRBV20-1 and TRBJ1-1, with D unclear. The CDR3 extends over 11 amino acids. V was clipped by 3 bases and J by 9 bases, with 11 bases between them. In germline, CDR1 is DFQATT, CDR2 SNEGSKA (reference sequence). The chain's CDR3 is CSASFLGKAFF. In nucleotides, the CDR3 is TGCAGTGCTAGTTTTCTGGGTAAAGCTTTCTTT.

This chain joins TRBV7-9 and TRBJ1-6; perhaps TRBD1 as D (5 bases). V was cut by 8 bases and J by 7 bases, with 15 bases left in between. The CDR3 covers 14 residues. CDR1 and CDR2 from the germline V gene are SEHNR and FQNEAQ (reference sequence). CDR3 bases: TGTGCCAGCCACTTAGGTTGGGACAATTCACCCCTCCACTTT. Translation gives CASHLGWDNSPLHF.

This rearrangement joins TRBV5-6 to TRBJ1-2; D unclear. CDR3 length equals 15 residues. Germline CDR1 SGHDT, CDR2 YYEEEE. With 4 bases removed from V and 2 bases from J, the gap between germline ends came to 15 bases. CDR3 region: CASSPPWAGNYGYTF. The CDR3 region has the DNA TGTGCCAGCAGCCCCCCCTGGGCAGGAAACTATGGCTACACCTTC.

V gene TRBV6-2 or TRBV6-3 combines with J gene TRBJ2-1, with D perhaps matching TRBD2 (6 bases). The germline V and J ends were trimmed by 7 bases and 3 bases, with 16 bases remaining between them. Germline CDR1 and CDR2: MNHEY and SVGEGT. This CDR3 is 15 amino acids long. The CDR3 region is CASIGTGPFYNEQFF. DNA of the CDR3: TGTGCCAGCATTGGGACTGGCCCTTTCTACAATGAGCAGTTCTTC.

The chain is built from TRBV11-2 and TRBJ1-5; 8 bases align to TRBD1. CDR3 length: 13 residues. Germline trimming cut 5 bases from V and 9 bases from J; bases unmatched to any gene: 6. Per germline, CDR1 SGHAT and CDR2 FQNNGV. Here the CDR3 DNA reads TGTGCCAGCAGCGCGCAGACAGGGGTGCCCCAGCATTTT. Translated, it gives CASSAQTGVPQHF.

This clonotype was seen only a few times. The gene calls are TRBV6-5 and TRBJ2-7; the match to TRBD1 covers 7 bases. Germline V gives CDR1 MNHEY, CDR2 SVGAGI. V lost 9 bases to trimming and J lost 4 bases; unmatched junction nucleotides: 9. The CDR3 loop spans 13 amino acids. CDR3 in DNA: TGTGCCAGTACTGGGACAGCCGAATACGAGCAGTACTTC. It specifies CASTGTAEYEQYF.

In this sample, this clonotype turned up many times. The gene calls are TRBV2 and TRBJ1-1, with TRBD1 identical over 7 bases. The germline gives CDR1 SNHLY, CDR2 FYNNEI. V shed 5 bases and J 4 bases; nucleotides not matched to a gene: 4. The CDR3 contains 13 residues. The CDR3 spells CASSQQGPTEAFF. The CDR3 DNA follows: TGTGCCAGCAGTCAACAGGGGCCCACTGAAGCTTTCTTT.

In its sample, this clonotype was seen a few times. This chain joins TRBV19 and TRBJ2-7; perhaps TRBD2 as D (6 bases). Germline CDR1 LNHDA, CDR2 SQIVND (reference sequence). The V end was cut by 5 bases, the J end by 0 bases, with 8 bases between. CDR3 size: 13 residues. CDR3 nucleotides: TGTGCCAGTAGTCAGGACTACTCCTACGAGCAGTACTTC. Its protein is CASSQDYSYEQYF.

This clonotype was counted a few times. This chain links TRBV4-3 with TRBJ1-5, with 8 bases fitting TRBD1. Germline trimming cut 3 bases from V and 2 bases from J; bases unmatched to any gene: 3. Looked up from germline, CDR1 is LGHNA and CDR2 is YSLEER. This CDR3 is built from 15 residues. The CDR3: CASSQDRVRNQPQHF. For the CDR3, the DNA is TGCGCCAGCAGCCAGGACAGGGTACGCAATCAGCCCCAGCATTTT.

This clonotype occurred many times. The V and J genes are TRBV10-3 and TRBJ2-1, with TRBD1 identical over 9 bases. The CDR3 is made up of 14 amino acids. V lost 7 bases to trimming and J lost 6 bases; unmatched junction nucleotides: 7. The germline gives CDR1 ENHRY, CDR2 SYGVKD. CDR3 amino acids: CAIKVQGAFNEQFF. The CDR3 coding sequence is TGTGCCATCAAGGTACAGGGGGCGTTCAATGAGCAGTTCTTC.

The chain joins TRBV20-1 to TRBJ1-3; no firm D call. CDR1 is DFQATT and CDR2 is SNEGSKA in the germline V gene (reference sequence). CDR3 length: 13 amino acids. Trimming stripped 4 bases from V and 2 bases from J, with 9 bases between. The CDR3 coding sequence is TGCAGTGCTATCCGCCCTGCTGGAAACACCATATATTTT. Its protein is CSAIRPAGNTIYF.

This clonotype occurred a few times. V and J are TRBV7-9 and TRBJ2-3; TRBD2 agrees at 10 bases. V shed 3 bases, J shed 5 bases, and the junction held 14 bases outside the gene matches. The CDR3 loop spans 18 amino acids. Germline V gives CDR1 SEHNR, CDR2 FQNEAQ (reference sequence). This CDR3 is CASSFVWGLAQNQDTQYF. Here the CDR3 DNA reads TGTGCCAGCAGCTTCGTGTGGGGACTAGCGCAAAATCAAGATACGCAGTATTTT.

This clonotype was observed many times. J is TRBJ1-2 and V is TRBV29-1, with D possibly TRBD1 on 5 matching bases. Germline CDR1 reads SQVTM; CDR2 reads ANQGSEA. The CDR3 sequence is 14 residues long. V was pared by 3 bases and J by 7 bases, with 18 bases between. Here the CDR3 DNA reads TGCAGCGTTGACGGGGGGTTCTCCGGGGGTGGCTACACCTTC. It yields the protein CSVDGGFSGGGYTF. Complete variable domain (other parts from reference TRBV29-1 and TRBJ1-2): SAVISQKPSRDICQRGTSLTIQCQVDSQVTMMFWYRQQPGQSLTLIATANQGSEATYESGFVIDKFPISRPNLTFSTLTVSNMSPEDSSIYLCSVDGGFSGGGYTFGSGTRLTVV.

The V and J genes are TRBV11-2 and TRBJ2-2, with TRBD1 identical over 9 bases. Trimming took 3 bases from V and 5 from J; bases not matched to a gene: 4. Germline assignment: CDR1 SGHAT and CDR2 FQNNGV. This CDR3 is built from 15 residues. CDR3 residues: CASSFTGGETGELFF. The CDR3 DNA reads as TGTGCCAGCAGCTTTACAGGGGGCGAAACCGGGGAGCTGTTTTTT.

The chain combines TRBV12-3 or TRBV12-4 with TRBJ2-4; D is undetermined. The V end lost 6 bases, the J end lost 7 bases, and 4 bases lay between the germline ends. The CDR3 consists of 10 residues. The chain's CDR3 is CASRGNIQYF. CDR3 coding DNA: TGTGCCAGCAGGGGGAACATTCAGTACTTC.

A remark on this clonotype: Here the CDR3 omits its conserved ending phenylalanine or tryptophan, so a read error is the likely source. The chain recombines TRBV5-1 with TRBJ1-1; D perhaps matches TRBD1 (6 bases). The germline CDR1 and CDR2 sequences are SGHRS and YFSETQ. Trimming took 5 bases from V and 4 from J, leaving 12 bases between them. The CDR3 contains 13 residues. The CDR3 region has the DNA TGCGCCAGCAGACCAGGGGTGAGCACTGAAGCTTTCGTT. Its protein product is CASRPGVSTEAFV.

The CDR3: CSAGGDRAYEQYF. For the CDR3, the DNA is TGCAGTGCAGGGGGGGACAGAGCCTACGAGCAGTACTTC. The genes are TRBV20-1 and TRBJ2-7; D assignment may be TRBD1 or TRBD2 (7 bases each). The CDR3 length is 13 residues. V lost 6 bases to trimming and J lost 2 bases, with 14 bases between them. Germline loops: CDR1 DFQATT, CDR2 SNEGSKA (reference sequence).

This clonotype was seen at least ten times. The J gene is TRBJ2-7, the V gene TRBV28; TRBD1 matches at 7 bases. Germline CDR1 and CDR2: MDHEN and SYDVKM. The CDR3 has 14 amino acids. J gave up 7 bases and V 4 bases, and 10 bases lay outside the gene matches. CDR3 loop: CASSWARGQSEQYF. CDR3 nucleotides: TGTGCCAGCAGTTGGGCTAGGGGGCAAAGTGAGCAGTACTTC.